This paragraph reports one T cell receptor beta chain. This sample stems from a study of blood T cell repertoires in COVID-19. Whole-study context: Both acute and convalescent COVID-19 samples were obtained from the United States, Italy and Spain. T cells, B-cell-depleted T cells, or PBMCs supplied cDNA or gDNA.

Original data processing: Reference gene primer amplification in the assay estimated nucleated cell counts. Produced via immunoSEQ multiplex PCR; TCRdb's table is partial and in-frame only. The V and J calls and clone size were taken over from that table, and D and trimming were inferred from the DNA. The sample carries around 270,000 clones, 80% to 90% recorded once. This CDR3 is built from 15 residues. The trim removed 4 bases at V and 4 bases at J, leaving 9 bases unmatched. From germline, CDR1 is MNHEY and CDR2 SVGAGI. The source of this sequence is a man between 60 and 75 years old with acute or convalescent COVID-19. Sequenced input: peripheral blood. The V gene is TRBV6-5, the J gene TRBJ1-2, with TRBD1 matching over 7 bases. CDR3 nucleotide sequence: TGTGCCAGCAGTTCTAGACAGGGCCGCTTCTATGGCTACACCTTC. This translates into CASSSRQGRFYGYTF.